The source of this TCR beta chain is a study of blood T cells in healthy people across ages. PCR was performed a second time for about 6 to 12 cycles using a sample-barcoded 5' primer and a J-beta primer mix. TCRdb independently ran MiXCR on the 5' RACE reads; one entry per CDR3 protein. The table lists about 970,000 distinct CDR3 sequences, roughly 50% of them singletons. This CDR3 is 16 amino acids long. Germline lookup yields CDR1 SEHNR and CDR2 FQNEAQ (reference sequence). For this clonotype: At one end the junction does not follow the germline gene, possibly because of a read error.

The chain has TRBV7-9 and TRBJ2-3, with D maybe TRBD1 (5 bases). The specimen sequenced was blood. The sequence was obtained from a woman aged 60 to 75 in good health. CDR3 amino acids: CASSLGTGAGTETQYF. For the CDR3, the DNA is TGTGCCAGCAGCTTAGGAACTGGGGCTGGCACAGAGACGCAGTATTTT.